This T cell receptor (beta chain) is drawn from a study of Ad26.COV2.S vaccination and SARS-CoV-2 variants. The overall study: Recipients of Ad26.COV2.S got it intramuscularly, once or twice 56 days apart. Overall study findings and caveats: Analyses that measured TCR breadth and depth may have underestimated total T cell responses.

Noted treatment: roughly 19 received Ad26.COV2.S at low or high dose, single or two shots; several received placebo; per-sample allocation not given. Sampling was done on day 63 after the first vaccine or placebo injection. Immunization relied on an Ad26 vector, which expressed Wuhan-strain SARS-CoV-2 spike. Assay used: immunoSEQ multiplex PCR; TCRdb lists only in-frame clones, some missing. The sample shows around 320,000 clones, approximately 86% of them seen only once. The table lists this clone with a count of one. Its antigen is still unknown. The germline V gene encodes CDR1 SGHTA and CDR2 FQGTGA. V was trimmed by 2 bases and J by 2 bases, leaving 10 bases between them. This CDR3 is built from 14 residues.

The source was peripheral blood, collected in a trial of Ad26.COV2.S vaccine versus placebo. The chain uses TRBV7-3 and TRBJ2-7; possible D gene TRBD1, 6 bases. This receptor was identified in a person aged 18-65 years who received the Ad26.COV2.S COVID-19 vaccine or a placebo. Written as DNA, the CDR3 is TGTGCCAGCAGCTTAGGTCCAGGGGCCTACGAGCAGTACTTC. This encodes CASSLGPGAYEQYF.